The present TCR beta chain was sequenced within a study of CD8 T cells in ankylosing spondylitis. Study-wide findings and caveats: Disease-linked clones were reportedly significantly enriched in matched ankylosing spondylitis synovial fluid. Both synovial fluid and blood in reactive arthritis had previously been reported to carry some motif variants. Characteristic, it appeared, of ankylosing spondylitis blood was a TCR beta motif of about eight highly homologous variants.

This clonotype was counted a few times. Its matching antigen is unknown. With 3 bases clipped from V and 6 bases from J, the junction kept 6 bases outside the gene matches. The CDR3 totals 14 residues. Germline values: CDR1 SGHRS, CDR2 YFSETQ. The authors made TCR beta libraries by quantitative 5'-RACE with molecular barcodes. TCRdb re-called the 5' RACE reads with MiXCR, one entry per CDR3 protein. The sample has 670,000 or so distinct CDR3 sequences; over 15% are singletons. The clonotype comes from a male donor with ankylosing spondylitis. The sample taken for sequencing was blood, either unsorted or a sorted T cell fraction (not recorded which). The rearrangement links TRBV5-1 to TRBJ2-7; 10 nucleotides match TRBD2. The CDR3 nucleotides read TGCGCCAGCAGCTCCGCTAGCGGGAGTGGCGAGCAGTACTTC. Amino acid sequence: CASSSASGSGEQYF.